Below are 21 T cell receptor beta chains sequenced from a single sample in a study of neurological immune-mediated disorders. TCRdb passed the 5' RACE reads through MiXCR, listing each CDR3 protein once. This repertoire shows about 27,000 distinct CDR3 sequences, around 21% found once; its top ten account for 16%. Sample: PBMCs. These TCRs come from a woman aged 55 to 70 in good health.

This clonotype was detected many times. V usage is TRBV29-1 and J usage is TRBJ1-4; TRBD1 is a possible D gene (5 bases). There are 13 residues in the CDR3. V dropped 1 base and J dropped 3 bases, with 6 bases sitting between them. Per the germline V gene, CDR1 is SQVTM and CDR2 is ANQGSEA. The DNA for the CDR3 is TGCAGCGTTGAAGGGGGGTCTAATGAAAAACTGTTTTTT. This codes for CSVEGGSNEKLFF.

Ten or more counts support this clonotype. In DNA, the CDR3 is TGCGCCAGCAGCCAACCACTAGCGGGTAGCTCCTACAATGAGCAGTTCTTC. Translation gives CASSQPLAGSSYNEQFF. The chain carries TRBV4-3 and TRBJ2-1, with 9 bases aligning to TRBD2. Per the germline V gene, CDR1 is LGHNA and CDR2 is YSLEER. The CDR3 sequence is 17 residues long. Trimming removed 2 bases from V and 0 bases from J; junction bases left unmatched: 5.

This clonotype was observed at least ten times. The J gene is TRBJ2-2, the V gene TRBV7-8; D uncertain. Germline V lookup: CDR1 SGHVS, CDR2 FQNEAQ. The germline V and J ends were trimmed by 1 base and 2 bases, with 11 bases remaining between them. This CDR3 comprises 16 residues. In DNA, the CDR3 is TGTGCCAGCAGCTTAGAGTGGTCCGGTAACACCGGGGAGCTGTTTTTT. It translates to CASSLEWSGNTGELFF.

This sequence joins TRBV29-1 and TRBJ2-7; D could derive from TRBD1 or TRBD2 (5 bases each). Trimming removed 6 bases from V and 2 bases from J, with 11 bases in between. The CDR3 spans 12 residues. CDR1 and CDR2 (germline): SQVTM, ANQGSEA. The CDR3 sequence: CSVNPGPYEQYF. The CDR3 DNA sequence: TGCAGCGTGAATCCGGGGCCCTACGAGCAGTACTTC.

This clonotype occurred many times. This rearrangement joins TRBV20-1 to TRBJ2-1; TRBD2 is a possible D gene (7 bases). Germline V gene data show CDR1 as DFQATT and CDR2 as SNEGSKA (reference sequence). This CDR3 is built from 17 residues. V was pared by 3 bases and J by 5 bases, with 23 bases between. The CDR3 here is CSARGWGGQGLNNEQFF. CDR3 nucleotide sequence: TGCAGTGCTAGGGGGTGGGGAGGGCAGGGGCTTAACAATGAGCAGTTCTTC.

The table lists this clonotype with many counts. V and J are TRBV7-8 and TRBJ2-5; 15 bases fit TRBD2. The CDR3 runs 16 residues. Germline CDR1 reads SGHVS; CDR2 reads FQNEAQ. With 5 bases clipped from V and 5 bases from J, the junction kept 6 bases outside the gene matches. The CDR3 DNA follows: TGTGCCAGCAGCCTGGGGACTAGCGGGAGGCGGGAGACCCAGTACTTC. Translation gives CASSLGTSGRRETQYF.

This clonotype was counted ten times or more. This chain connects TRBV6-5 to TRBJ2-5, with D hard to call. CDR3 length equals 16 residues. Deletions cut 4 bases from V and 2 bases from J, with 17 bases between. Germline V gene sequence: CDR1 MNHEY, CDR2 SVGAGI. As DNA, the CDR3 is TGTGCCAGCAGTTCGGACCGCTTCTTAATACAAGAGACCCAGTACTTC. It is translated as CASSSDRFLIQETQYF.

The chain has TRBV4-3 and TRBJ2-1, with TRBD2 matching 13 bases. CDR3 size: 17 residues. The trim removed 8 bases at V and 1 base at J, leaving 8 bases unmatched. Germline V gene lookup returns CDR1 LGHNA and CDR2 YSLEER. The CDR3 DNA reads TGCGCCAGCCAAGGACTAGCGGGAGATCGGTCCTACAATGAGCAGTTCTTC. Its protein product is CASQGLAGDRSYNEQFF.

This clonotype has a count of ten or more. The V call is TRBV7-2, the J call TRBJ1-6; D gene uncertain. Trimming left V 2 bases short and J 0 bases short, with 17 bases between. The CDR3 totals 19 residues. Per the germline V gene, CDR1 is SGHTA and CDR2 is FQGNSA. DNA of the CDR3: TGTGCCAGCAGCTTACCCCTGGCAGAGAGCAGCTCCTATAATTCACCCCTCCACTTT. The encoded protein is CASSLPLAESSSYNSPLHF. Full variable domain (rest looked up from reference TRBV7-2 and TRBJ1-6): GAGVSQSPSNKVTEKGKDVELRCDPISGHTALYWYRQSLGQGLEFLIYFQGNSAPDKSGLPSDRFSAERTGGSVSTLTIQRTQQEDSAVYLCASSLPLAESSSYNSPLHFGNGTRLTVT.

This chain uses TRBV19 with TRBJ2-3; D is unclear. From germline, CDR1 is LNHDA and CDR2 SQIVND (reference sequence). V gave up 1 base and J gave up 2 bases, with 7 bases separating them. The length of the CDR3 is 14 residues. CDR3 residues: CASSIAGNTDTQYF. CDR3 sequence (DNA): TGTGCCAGTAGTATAGCGGGTAACACAGATACGCAGTATTTT. Full variable domain (outside the CDR3, taken from reference TRBV19 and TRBJ2-3): DGGITQSPKYLFRKEGQNVTLSCEQNLNHDAMYWYRQDPGQGLRLIYYSQIVNDFQKGDIAEGYSVSREKKESFPLTVTSAQKNPTAFYLCASSIAGNTDTQYFGPGTRLTVL.

Many counts were recorded for this clonotype. This chain connects TRBV7-3 to TRBJ1-1, with D hard to call. The CDR3 sequence is 13 residues long. Germline lookup yields CDR1 SGHTA and CDR2 FQGTGA. Trimming removed 2 bases at V and 1 base at J, with 5 bases between. CDR3 DNA: TGTGCCAGCAGCTTAGCTCGGAACACTGAAGCTTTCTTT. This sequence encodes CASSLARNTEAFF. The variable domain in full, completed from reference TRBV7-3 and TRBJ1-1, reads GAGVSQTPSNKVTEKGKYVELRCDPISGHTALYWYRQSLGQGPEFLIYFQGTGAADDSGLPNDRFFAVRPEGSVSTLKIQRTERGDSAVYLCASSLARNTEAFFGQGTRLTVV.

This clonotype was observed at least ten times. The chain joins TRBV7-2 to TRBJ2-6; D gene uncertain. The CDR3 extends over 16 amino acids. From germline, CDR1 is SGHTA and CDR2 FQGNSA. V lost 0 bases to trimming and J lost 1 base, with 7 bases between them. The chain's CDR3 is CASSLAGISGANVLTF. CDR3 sequence (DNA): TGTGCCAGCAGCTTAGCAGGGATATCTGGGGCCAACGTCCTGACTTTC.

The sample holds many counts of this clonotype. The rearrangement joins TRBV11-2 to TRBJ1-4, with 7 bases identical to TRBD1. V trimming: 5 bases; J trimming: 11 bases; junction bases outside the gene matches: 14. Germline-derived CDR1 and CDR2 are SGHAT and FQNNGV. This CDR3 has 15 residues. This CDR3 reads CASSPRPQQGTKLFF. CDR3 nucleotides: TGTGCCAGCAGCCCCCGGCCCCAACAGGGGACGAAACTGTTTTTT.

This clonotype has ten or more counts. The gene calls are TRBV20-1 and TRBJ1-5; D perhaps matches TRBD1 (5 bases). Looked up from germline, CDR1 is DFQATT and CDR2 is SNEGSKA (reference sequence). Trimming shortened V by 3 bases and J by 5 bases, and 11 bases separated the two germline ends. The CDR3 sequence is 13 residues long. CDR3: CSASETADQPQHF. The DNA for the CDR3 is TGCAGTGCTAGTGAGACAGCCGATCAGCCCCAGCATTTT.

This clonotype was observed a handful of times. The chain uses TRBV30 and TRBJ2-3; D uncertain. Germline values: CDR1 GTSNPN, CDR2 SVGIG (reference sequence). CDR3 length: 12 amino acids. Trimming left V 3 bases short and J 4 bases short, with 8 bases between. CDR3 protein: CAWSANPDTQYF. The CDR3, as DNA: TGTGCCTGGAGCGCCAACCCAGATACGCAGTATTTT.

This clonotype is termed medium-sized. The chain has TRBV7-6 and TRBJ2-3, with 7 bases matching TRBD2. V lost 4 bases and J lost 0; bases outside the gene matches: 1. Germline assignment: CDR1 SGHVS and CDR2 FNYEAQ. CDR3 length equals 14 residues. CDR3 sequence: CASSWGGSTDTQYF. The CDR3 DNA sequence: TGTGCCAGCAGCTGGGGGGGAAGCACAGATACGCAGTATTTT.

In this sample, this clonotype turned up many times. The chain is built from TRBV7-2 and TRBJ1-3; the D is unclear. The CDR3 consists of 14 residues. Trimming pared 5 bases from V and 0 bases from J, leaving 8 bases between. In germline, CDR1 is SGHTA, CDR2 FQGNSA. The DNA of the CDR3 is TGTGCCAGCAGCCCCTTCAACTCTGGAAACACCATATATTTT. Its protein product is CASSPFNSGNTIYF.

The sample holds many counts of this clonotype. This chain joins TRBV3-1 and TRBJ2-7; 7 nucleotides line up with TRBD1. Germline V gene sequence: CDR1 LGHDT, CDR2 YNNKEL (reference sequence). This CDR3 is 16 amino acids long. V gave up 0 bases and J gave up 2 bases; unmatched junction bases: 7. CDR3 sequence (DNA): TGTGCCAGCAGCCAAGATTACAGGGGCCGCACCTACGAGCAGTACTTC. It encodes CASSQDYRGRTYEQYF.

This clonotype was counted ten times or more. The chain is built from TRBV7-2 and TRBJ2-3; D is perhaps TRBD2 (7 bases). The length of the CDR3 is 16 residues. V lost 1 base to trimming and J lost 4 bases, with 15 bases between them. The germline V gene has CDR1 SGHTA and CDR2 FQGNSA. CDR3 protein: CASSLEGGTIPDTQYF. Written as DNA, the CDR3 is TGTGCCAGCAGCTTAGAAGGGGGGACTATTCCAGATACGCAGTATTTT.

This clonotype was found many times. V usage is TRBV28 and J usage is TRBJ1-1; D is unclear. V was shortened by 2 bases and J by 7 bases, with 5 bases between the two germline ends. The CDR3 is made up of 11 amino acids. The germline V gene has CDR1 MDHEN and CDR2 SYDVKM. In nucleotides, the CDR3 is TGTGCCAGCAGTTTAGTCGGTGAAGCTTTCTTT. Translation: CASSLVGEAFF. Using reference TRBV28 and TRBJ1-1 for the parts outside the CDR3, the full variable domain is DVKVTQSSRYLVKRTGEKVFLECVQDMDHENMFWYRQDPGLGLRLIYFSYDVKMKEKGDIPEGYSVSREKKERFSLILESASTNQTSMYLCASSLVGEAFFGQGTRLTVV.

The chain carries TRBV5-1 and TRBJ2-3; D perhaps matches TRBD1 (6 bases). The germline gives CDR1 SGHRS, CDR2 YFSETQ. The CDR3 is 18 residues long. V lost 2 bases, J lost 7 bases, and 26 bases lay in between. CDR3 bases: TGCGCCAGCAGCTTTATCCTCAGTGTAGGGGGAGAGGGTTATACGCAGTATTTT. It encodes CASSFILSVGGEGYTQYF.